The clone carrying this T cell receptor (beta chain) was recorded once. The antigen remains unidentified. The ends lost 6 bases at V and 8 bases at J; junction bases unmatched: 6. There are 12 residues in the CDR3. CDR1 is MNHEY, CDR2 SVGAGI, per germline. PCR used 60 Vbeta primers and 13 Jbeta primers. Using immunoSEQ multiplex PCR, the repertoire was profiled, and TCRdb retains in-frame clones only, with some absent. The sample has about 130,000 clones; over 70% are singletons. These data belong to a study of cytomegalovirus exposure and HLA in healthy donors. The overall study: For the 300 to 450 genotyped donors, roughly 80% fell within the Caucasian-associated ancestry cluster.

Study results and limitations: Diagnosis of cytomegalovirus status made by the classifier reportedly showed high specificity and sensitivity. Later analysis showed TCR association rates varying by HLA locus, highest for DRB1 and lowest for HLA-C. Several of the most significant clusters appeared, in a later analysis, to be linked to common viral pathogens.

This receptor was identified in a female donor in good health and CMV-seronegative. Sequencing was carried out using PBMCs. The V gene is TRBV6-5, the J gene TRBJ1-1; 7 bases match TRBD1. In nucleotides, the CDR3 is TGTGCCAGCAGGTTCCGGGACAGAGAAGCTTTCTTT. Encoded protein: CASRFRDREAFF.